This is a list of T cell receptor beta chains from one sample in a study of CD8+ T cells in alopecia areata. The method was immunoSEQ multiplex PCR; TCRdb's version includes in-frame clones alone and lacks a portion of them. The repertoire includes 200,000 to 250,000 clones, around two fifths of them detected once, and almost 0.5% sits in the top ten. The sequences come from CD4+ T cells sorted from blood, collected around week 30, from a patient treated with tofacitinib. Receptor source: a human donor with alopecia areata. CDR3s include the opening cysteine and the closing phenylalanine or tryptophan.

v_call: TRBV27
j_call: TRBJ1-2
cdr3_aa: CASSPGQATYGYTF

v_call: TRBV7-3
j_call: TRBJ2-1
cdr3_aa: CASSLPWGEQFF

v_call: TRBV27
j_call: TRBJ1-2
cdr3_aa: CASSLSTGTGYTF

v_call: TRBV5-1
j_call: TRBJ1-1
cdr3_aa: CASSSNAEAFF

v_call: TRBV30
j_call: TRBJ1-6
cdr3_aa: CAWRSGSSYNSPLHF

v_call: TRBV9
j_call: TRBJ2-7
cdr3_aa: CASSRDRSRRPYEQYF

v_call: TRBV5-1
j_call: TRBJ2-7
cdr3_aa: CASSGRLDGESYEQYF

v_call: TRBV4-2
j_call: TRBJ1-3
cdr3_aa: CASSQEGLGNTIYF

v_call: TRBV30
j_call: TRBJ2-3
cdr3_aa: CAWTLYGPTYTQYF

v_call: TRBV4-1
j_call: TRBJ2-3
cdr3_aa: CASSQGLAGGFTTDTQYF